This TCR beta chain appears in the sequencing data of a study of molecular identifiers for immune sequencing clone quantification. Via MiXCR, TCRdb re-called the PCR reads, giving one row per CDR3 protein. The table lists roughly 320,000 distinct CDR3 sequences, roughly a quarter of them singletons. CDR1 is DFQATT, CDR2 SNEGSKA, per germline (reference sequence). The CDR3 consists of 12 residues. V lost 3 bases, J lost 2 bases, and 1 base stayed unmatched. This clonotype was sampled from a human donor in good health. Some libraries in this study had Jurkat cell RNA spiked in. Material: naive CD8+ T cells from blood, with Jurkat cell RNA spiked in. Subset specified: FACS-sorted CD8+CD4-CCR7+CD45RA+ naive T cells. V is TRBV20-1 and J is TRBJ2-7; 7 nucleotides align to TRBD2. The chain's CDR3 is CSASGGTYEQYF. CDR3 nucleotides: TGCAGTGCTAGCGGGGGGACCTACGAGCAGTACTTC.